The next 7 T cell receptor beta chains were all read from a single sample in a study of shared clonotypes between healthy human individuals. Sequenced by immunoSEQ multiplex PCR; TCRdb stores in-frame clones only, minus some. The data contain 1 million to 1.3 million clones, about 80% of them seen just once; the ten biggest clones take up roughly 0.57%. The sequenced sample was memory CD4+ T cells from PBMCs. Subset in this sample: CD45RA-negative fraction. The receptors were gathered from a man younger than 35 in good health. Some clones in this sample may be carry-over from other donors' samples.

This chain joins TRBV6-1 and TRBJ1-5, with no clear D. Trimming stripped 7 bases from V and 1 base from J, with 11 bases between. The CDR3 length is 14 residues. CDR1 MNHNS and CDR2 SASEGT come from the germline V gene. The DNA for the CDR3 is TGTGCCAGCACTGGCAACAGAAGCAATCAGCCCCAGCATTTT. Protein: CASTGNRSNQPQHF.

The chain is built from TRBV4-3 and TRBJ2-3; 10 nucleotides align to TRBD2. The CDR3 runs to 19 residues. V lost 1 base, J lost 4 bases, and 14 bases stayed unmatched. Germline V CDR1 and CDR2: LGHNA, YSLEER. Here the CDR3 DNA reads TGCGCCAGCAGCCAAGGTTGGGCCTCGGCTAGCGGGAGCCCAGATACGCAGTATTTT. Protein product: CASSQGWASASGSPDTQYF.

This clone was seen repeatedly, ten times or more. This sequence joins TRBV29-1 and TRBJ2-3; D remains unclear. V dropped 6 bases and J dropped 4 bases, with 5 bases sitting between them. The CDR3 is 10 residues long. Germline values: CDR1 SQVTM, CDR2 ANQGSEA. The CDR3 sequence: CSVEPDTQYF. DNA of the CDR3: TGCAGCGTCGAGCCAGATACGCAGTATTTT.

The CDR3 DNA reads as TGTGCCAGCAGCCCGTCGGGGCGGTACACTGAAGCTTTCTTT. This codes for CASSPSGRYTEAFF. The V gene is TRBV7-9, the J gene TRBJ1-1; TRBD1 might be the D (5 bases). Germline V gene data show CDR1 as SEHNR and CDR2 as FQNEAQ (reference sequence). The CDR3 consists of 14 residues. The V and J ends lost 5 bases and 3 bases respectively, with 13 bases between them.

V gene TRBV5-1 combines with J gene TRBJ1-2; tentatively, D is TRBD1 (6 bases). V lost 4 bases and J lost 4, with 14 bases in between. There are 14 residues in the CDR3. Germline CDR1 is SGHRS and CDR2 is YFSETQ. The CDR3 sequence: CASSPGSGVYGYTF. In nucleotides, the CDR3 is TGCGCCAGCAGCCCGGGGTCAGGGGTCTATGGCTACACCTTC. The full variable domain, rest sourced from reference TRBV5-1 and TRBJ1-2, is KAGVTQTPRYLIKTRGQQVTLSCSPISGHRSVSWYQQTPGQGLQFLFEYFSETQRNKGNFPGRFSGRQFSNSRSEMNVSTLELGDSALYLCASSPGSGVYGYTFGSGTRLTVV.

The chain employs TRBV6-5 and TRBJ2-2; 9 bases fit TRBD1. Looked up from germline, CDR1 is MNHEY and CDR2 is SVGAGI. The trim removed 6 bases at V and 5 bases at J, leaving 4 bases unmatched. The CDR3 runs 14 residues. The CDR3 loop reads CASRPTGGTGELFF. CDR3 nucleotides: TGTGCCAGCAGGCCGACAGGGGGTACCGGGGAGCTGTTTTTT.

This clone was observed once. The genes are TRBV28 and TRBJ1-5, with 9 bases matching TRBD1. CDR3 length equals 15 residues. CDR1 is MDHEN and CDR2 is SYDVKM in the germline V gene. V shed 5 bases and J 5 bases; nucleotides not matched to a gene: 7. CDR3 protein: CASSPQTGGYQPQHF. CDR3 DNA: TGTGCCAGCAGTCCCCAAACAGGGGGCTATCAGCCCCAGCATTTT.